One and the same sample provided the 6 T cell receptor beta chains below, sequenced in a study of blood T cell repertoires in COVID-19 (dated by TCRdb to 2020 to 2022). Receptor amplification or capture employed the immunoSEQ multiplex PCR assay. Here the immuneACCESS table is served through TCRdb, limited to in-frame sequences with V and J called. Missing clones are a known gap in these copies; in checked studies unresolved V genes cover under half, and the rest lacks a known reason. A total of tens of thousands of clones appear in this sample, less than 85% of them only once. The ten largest make up 5.4% of the sample. Sequencing used peripheral blood. Source of these receptors: a woman of 80 years or more with active or convalescent COVID-19.

This clone was observed a few times. This chain joins TRBV6-2 or TRBV6-3 and TRBJ2-1; 7 bases agree with TRBD1. The trim removed 3 bases at V and 11 bases at J, leaving 7 bases unmatched. This CDR3 region has 13 residues. Germline-derived CDR1 and CDR2 are MNHEY and SVGEGT. The CDR3 protein is CASSYLQGLKQFF. In nucleotides, the CDR3 is TGTGCCAGCAGTTATTTACAGGGGCTAAAGCAGTTCTTC.

The chain links TRBV5-4 to TRBJ2-1, with 9 bases fitting TRBD1. The CDR3 runs to 15 residues. V dropped 5 bases and J dropped 6; count of bases not matched to a gene: 9. Per germline, CDR1 SGHNT and CDR2 YYREEE (reference sequence). The CDR3 region is CASSPDRGWGNEQFF. The CDR3 coding sequence is TGTGCCAGCAGTCCGGACAGGGGTTGGGGCAATGAGCAGTTCTTC.

The chain employs TRBV6-5 and TRBJ2-3; 12 bases are a match to TRBD1. The CDR3 contains 14 residues. The trim removed 3 bases at V and 14 bases at J, leaving 9 bases unmatched. Germline lookup yields CDR1 MNHEY and CDR2 SVGAGI. The chain's CDR3 is CASSYKGQGASRYF. In DNA, the CDR3 is TGTGCCAGCAGTTATAAGGGACAGGGGGCTTCCCGGTATTTT.

The chain is built from TRBV7-8 and TRBJ2-1, with TRBD2 matching 13 bases. Germline lookup yields CDR1 SGHVS and CDR2 FQNEAQ. This CDR3 has 17 amino acids. V lost 4 bases, J lost 7 bases, and 10 bases stayed unmatched. The CDR3 DNA reads TGTGCCAGCAGCTCCCGGACTAGCGGGAGCTATAAGAATGAGCAGTTCTTC. Protein: CASSSRTSGSYKNEQFF.

The gene calls are TRBV7-2 and TRBJ2-7; the D gene is possibly TRBD1 (5 bases). Germline CDR1 and CDR2: SGHTA and FQGNSA. The CDR3 contains 14 residues. V was clipped by 6 bases and J by 3 bases, with 15 bases between them. CDR3 in amino acids: CASSWQGGFYEQYF. In DNA, the CDR3 is TGTGCCAGCAGTTGGCAGGGCGGTTTCTACGAGCAGTACTTC.

The chain combines TRBV6-5 with TRBJ1-1, with 7 bases fitting TRBD1. The junction had 2 bases not matched to a gene; V was cut back by 4 bases and J by 0 bases. The CDR3 loop spans 14 amino acids. Germline loops: CDR1 MNHEY, CDR2 SVGAGI. CDR3 DNA sequence: TGTGCCAGCAGTTGGGACAGCCTGAACACTGAAGCTTTCTTT. It is translated as CASSWDSLNTEAFF.